This T cell receptor beta chain emerged from a study of cytomegalovirus exposure and HLA in healthy donors. This CDR3 region has 15 residues. The trim removed 11 bases at V and 4 bases at J, leaving 13 bases unmatched. The germline V gene has CDR1 SNHLY and CDR2 FYNNEI. It was with 60 Vbeta and 13 Jbeta primers that the PCR ran. Sequencing used immunoSEQ multiplex PCR; TCRdb keeps in-frame clones, though not all of them. The top ten clones hold 1% of a sample with about 160,000 clones, about 85% of them seen once. The clonotype comes from a boy aged 2 to 10 in good health and CMV-seronegative. V gene TRBV2 combines with J gene TRBJ1-4; 7 bases line up with TRBD1. The sequencing sample was made of PBMCs. CDR3 protein: CAAGGRLKGNEKLFF. The DNA for the CDR3 is TGTGCCGCAGGGGGGCGGTTAAAGGGTAATGAAAAACTGTTTTTT.